This T cell receptor beta chain stems from a study of cytomegalovirus exposure and HLA in healthy donors. Whole-study results and caveats: It was found in a later analysis that first-cohort TCR clusters tended to co-occur in the 100 to 150 validation repertoires. Published work reported that the classifier diagnosed cytomegalovirus status with high specificity and sensitivity.

Details on this clone: Its specificity is not known.

The method was immunoSEQ multiplex PCR; TCRdb's version includes in-frame clones alone and lacks a portion of them. The sample contains 130,000 to 150,000 clones, roughly nine tenths of which appear only once. Germline V gene data show CDR1 as SGHKS and CDR2 as YYEKEE (reference sequence). CDR3 size: 15 residues. V was trimmed by 1 base and J by 0 bases, leaving 11 bases between them. The TCR originated in a woman younger than 35 in good health and CMV-seropositive. The gene calls are TRBV5-5 and TRBJ2-7, with D hard to call. The specimen sequenced was PBMCs. CDR3 nucleotides: TGTGCCAGCAGCTTGAGCGCTAACCCCTCCTACGAGCAGTACTTC. It is translated as CASSLSANPSYEQYF.